This TCR beta chain was observed in a study of blood T cell repertoires in COVID-19. Study overall: The origin of the acute and convalescent COVID-19 samples was the United States, Italy and Spain.

Per the original data handling: Estimation of nucleated cell counts relied on the amplification of reference gene primers. TCRdb's table, derived via immunoSEQ multiplex PCR, lists solely in-frame clones and lacks some. V, J and clone size derive from that table, while D and trimming were established from the DNA sequence. The sample has tens of thousands of clones, over 75% seen once. Germline loops: CDR1 SEHNR, CDR2 FQNEAQ (reference sequence). This CDR3 contains 18 residues. V shed 0 bases, J shed 2 bases, and the junction held 13 bases outside the gene matches. The clonotype originates from a man aged 60-69 years with acute or convalescent COVID-19. Material: peripheral blood. The chain uses TRBV7-9 and TRBJ2-7; 7 nucleotides agree with TRBD2. The CDR3: CASSLALGTGTTPYEQYF. For the CDR3, the DNA is TGTGCCAGCAGCTTAGCGCTGGGGACCGGGACTACTCCCTACGAGCAGTACTTC.